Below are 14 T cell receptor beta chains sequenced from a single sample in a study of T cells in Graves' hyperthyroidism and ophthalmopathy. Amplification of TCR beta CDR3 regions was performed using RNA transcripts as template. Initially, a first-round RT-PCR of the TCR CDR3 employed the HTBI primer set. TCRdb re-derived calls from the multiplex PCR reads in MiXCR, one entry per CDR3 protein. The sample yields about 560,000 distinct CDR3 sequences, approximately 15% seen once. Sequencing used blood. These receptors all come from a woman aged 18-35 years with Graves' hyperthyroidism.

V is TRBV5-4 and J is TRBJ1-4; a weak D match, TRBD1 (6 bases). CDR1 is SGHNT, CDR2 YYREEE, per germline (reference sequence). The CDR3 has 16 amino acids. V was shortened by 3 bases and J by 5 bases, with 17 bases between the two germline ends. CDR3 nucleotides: TGTGCCAGCAGCTCCCTCCAGGGGATGGAAAATGAAAAACTGTTTTTT. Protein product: CASSSLQGMENEKLFF.

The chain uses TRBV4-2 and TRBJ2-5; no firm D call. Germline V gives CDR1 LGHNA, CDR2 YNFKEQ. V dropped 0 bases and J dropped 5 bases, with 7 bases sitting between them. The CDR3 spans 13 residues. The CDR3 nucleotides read TGTGCCAGCAGCCAAGATCGCGTGGAGACCCAGTACTTC. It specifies CASSQDRVETQYF.

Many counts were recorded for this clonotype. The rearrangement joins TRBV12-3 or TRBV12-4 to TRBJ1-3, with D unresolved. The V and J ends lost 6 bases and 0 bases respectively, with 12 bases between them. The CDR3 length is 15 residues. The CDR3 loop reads CASRSDSSSGNTIYF. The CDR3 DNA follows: TGTGCCAGCAGATCTGACTCCAGCTCTGGAAACACCATATATTTT.

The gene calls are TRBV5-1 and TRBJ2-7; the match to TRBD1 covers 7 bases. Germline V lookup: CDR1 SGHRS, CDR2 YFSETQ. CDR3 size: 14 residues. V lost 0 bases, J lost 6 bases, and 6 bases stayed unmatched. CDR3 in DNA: TGCGCCAGCAGCTTGGGGACGACAGGGACCGAGCAGTACTTC. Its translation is CASSLGTTGTEQYF. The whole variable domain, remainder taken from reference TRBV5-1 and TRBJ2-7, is KAGVTQTPRYLIKTRGQQVTLSCSPISGHRSVSWYQQTPGQGLQFLFEYFSETQRNKGNFPGRFSGRQFSNSRSEMNVSTLELGDSALYLCASSLGTTGTEQYFGPGTRLTVT.

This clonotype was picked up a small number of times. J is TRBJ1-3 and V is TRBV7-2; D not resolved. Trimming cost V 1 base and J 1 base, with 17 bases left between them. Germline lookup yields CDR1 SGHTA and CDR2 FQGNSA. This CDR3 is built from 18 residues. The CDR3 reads CASSLGAADWRSGNTIYF. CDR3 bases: TGTGCCAGCAGCTTAGGGGCGGCGGACTGGAGGTCTGGAAACACCATATATTTT.

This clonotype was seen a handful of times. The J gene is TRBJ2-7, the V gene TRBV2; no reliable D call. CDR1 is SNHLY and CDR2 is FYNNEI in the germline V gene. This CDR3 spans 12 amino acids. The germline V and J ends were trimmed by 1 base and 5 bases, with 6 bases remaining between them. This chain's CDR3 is CASSEGLDEQYF. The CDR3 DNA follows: TGTGCCAGCAGTGAAGGCCTGGACGAGCAGTACTTC.

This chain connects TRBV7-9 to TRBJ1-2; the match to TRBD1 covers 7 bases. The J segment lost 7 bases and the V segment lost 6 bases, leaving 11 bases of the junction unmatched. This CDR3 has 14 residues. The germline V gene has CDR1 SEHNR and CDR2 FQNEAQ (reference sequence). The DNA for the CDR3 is TGTGCCAGCAGTTATGGGACAGTGGATTCTGGCTACACCTTC. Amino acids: CASSYGTVDSGYTF. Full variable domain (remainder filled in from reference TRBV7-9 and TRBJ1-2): DTGVSQNPRHKITKRGQNVTFRCDPISEHNRLYWYRQTLGQGPEFLTYFQNEAQLEKSRLLSDRFSAERPKGSFSTLEIQRTEQGDSAMYLCASSYGTVDSGYTFGSGTRLTVV.

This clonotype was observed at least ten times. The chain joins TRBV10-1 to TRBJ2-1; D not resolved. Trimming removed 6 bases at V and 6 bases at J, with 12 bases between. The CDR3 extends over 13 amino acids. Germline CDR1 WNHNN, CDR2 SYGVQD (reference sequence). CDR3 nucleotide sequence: TGCGCCAGCAGCCGAGCGAGCAGCAATGAGCAGTTCTTC. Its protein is CASSRASSNEQFF.

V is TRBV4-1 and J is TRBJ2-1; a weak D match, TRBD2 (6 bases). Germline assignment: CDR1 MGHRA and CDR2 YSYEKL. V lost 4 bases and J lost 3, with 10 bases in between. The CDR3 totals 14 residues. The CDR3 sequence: CASSPRLVYNEQFF. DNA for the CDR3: TGCGCCAGCAGCCCCCGACTAGTCTACAATGAGCAGTTCTTC.

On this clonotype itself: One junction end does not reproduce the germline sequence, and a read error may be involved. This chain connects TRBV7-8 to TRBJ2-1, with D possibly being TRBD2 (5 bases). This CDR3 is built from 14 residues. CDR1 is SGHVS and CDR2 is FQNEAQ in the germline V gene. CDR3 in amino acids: CASSPLGWEYDQFF. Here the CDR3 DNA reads TGTGCCAGCAGCCCCCTTGGTTGGGAGTATGACCAGTTCTTC.

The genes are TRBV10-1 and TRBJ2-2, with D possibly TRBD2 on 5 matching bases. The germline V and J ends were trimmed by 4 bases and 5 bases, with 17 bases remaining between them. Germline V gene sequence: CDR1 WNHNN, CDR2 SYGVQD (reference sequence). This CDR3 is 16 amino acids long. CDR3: CASSGTTGSRTGELFF. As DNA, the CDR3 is TGCGCCAGCAGTGGAACCACGGGGTCCCGAACCGGGGAGCTGTTTTTT.

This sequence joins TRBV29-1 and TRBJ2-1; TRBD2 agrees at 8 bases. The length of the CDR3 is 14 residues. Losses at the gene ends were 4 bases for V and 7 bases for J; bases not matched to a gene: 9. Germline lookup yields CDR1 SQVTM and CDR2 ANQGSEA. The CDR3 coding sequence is TGCAGCGTTGGATGGCGGGAGGTGAGAAATGAGCAGTTCTTC. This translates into CSVGWREVRNEQFF.

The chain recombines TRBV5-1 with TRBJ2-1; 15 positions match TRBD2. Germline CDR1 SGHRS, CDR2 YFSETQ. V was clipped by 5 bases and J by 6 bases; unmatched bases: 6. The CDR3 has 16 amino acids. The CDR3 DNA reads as TGCGCCAGCAGGAGAGAGGGACTAGCGGGAGGCAATGAGCAGTTCTTC. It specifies CASRREGLAGGNEQFF.

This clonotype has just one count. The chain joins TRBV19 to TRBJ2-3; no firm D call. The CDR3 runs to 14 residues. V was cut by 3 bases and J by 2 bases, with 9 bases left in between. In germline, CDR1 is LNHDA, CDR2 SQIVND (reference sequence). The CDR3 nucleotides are TGTGCCAGTAGTATTGTCGACCCCACAGATACGCAGTATTTT. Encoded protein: CASSIVDPTDTQYF.